Following are 19 T cell receptor beta chains from one sample sequenced in a study of blood T cell repertoires in COVID-19. The table came from immunoSEQ multiplex PCR; TCRdb's copy has only in-frame clones and leaves some out. The data contain 150,000 to 200,000 clones, 85% to 90% of them singletons. The sequenced sample consisted of peripheral blood. Source of these receptors: a woman between 70 and 85 years old with acute or convalescent COVID-19.

This sequence joins TRBV13 and TRBJ1-2; D possibly corresponds to TRBD1 (5 bases). CDR3 length equals 13 residues. The germline CDR1 and CDR2 sequences are PRHDT and FYEKMQ (reference sequence). V lost 6 bases, J lost 5 bases, and 13 bases lay in between. The CDR3 spells CASSIERQYGYTF. The CDR3 DNA sequence: TGTGCCAGCAGTATAGAGAGACAGTATGGCTACACCTTC. Filled out from reference TRBV13 and TRBJ1-2, the complete variable domain reads AAGVIQSPRHLIKEKRETATLKCYPIPRHDTVYWYQQGPGQDPQFLISFYEKMQSDKGSIPDRFSAQQFSDYHSELNMSSLELGDSALYFCASSIERQYGYTFGSGTRLTVV.

The rearrangement links TRBV30 to TRBJ2-1, with D tentatively TRBD2 (5 bases). The CDR3 is made up of 14 amino acids. The germline CDR1 and CDR2 sequences are GTSNPN and SVGIG (reference sequence). V was pared by 0 bases and J by 5 bases, with 11 bases between. CDR3 loop: CAWSVSRLNNEQFF. CDR3 nucleotides: TGTGCCTGGAGTGTATCCAGACTAAACAATGAGCAGTTCTTC.

The rearrangement uses TRBV7-7 and TRBJ2-1; D is perhaps TRBD2 (6 bases). This CDR3 comprises 14 residues. Germline CDR1 reads SSHAT; CDR2 reads FNYEAQ (reference sequence). The ends were cut back, 5 bases at V and 9 bases at J, with 17 bases in the middle. CDR3 DNA: TGTGCCAGCAGCGCGGGACCCGAGGTTGGTGAGCAGTTCTTC. Its protein is CASSAGPEVGEQFF. The entire variable domain, with the rest obtained from reference TRBV7-7 and TRBJ2-1, is as follows: GAGVSQSPRYKVTKRGQDVTLRCDPISSHATLYWYQQALGQGPEFLTYFNYEAQPDKSGLPSDRFSAERPEGSISTLTIQRTEQRDSAMYRCASSAGPEVGEQFFGPGTRLTVL.

The gene calls are TRBV7-7 and TRBJ1-3; tentative D call: TRBD1 (6 bases). Deletions cut 8 bases from V and 0 bases from J, with 26 bases between. The CDR3 totals 19 residues. Germline CDR1 SSHAT, CDR2 FNYEAQ (reference sequence). The CDR3 bases are TGTGCCAGCCCACCCCCGGCAGGGGCGCATTTAAACTCTGGAAACACCATATATTTT. Translated: CASPPPAGAHLNSGNTIYF.

This chain connects TRBV12-3 or TRBV12-4 to TRBJ1-2; tentatively, D is TRBD1 (6 bases). The CDR3 sequence is 13 residues long. V dropped 5 bases and J dropped 7 bases, with 14 bases sitting between them. The CDR3 DNA reads TGTGCCAGCAGTAAACAGGGTTTCTCTGGCTACACCTTC. Protein: CASSKQGFSGYTF.

For this clone: At the DNA level, this CDR3 is encoded by other sequences in the same sample as well. The chain has TRBV5-1 and TRBJ1-1, with D unresolved. Germline-derived CDR1 and CDR2 are SGHRS and YFSETQ. The CDR3 length is 14 residues. Trimming removed 3 bases at V and 1 base at J, with 10 bases between. DNA for the CDR3: TGCGCCAGCAGCTCCCAGACGGGGAACACTGAAGCTTTCTTT. Protein: CASSSQTGNTEAFF.

This chain links TRBV7-2 with TRBJ2-3; D is perhaps TRBD2 (5 bases). V was pared by 1 base and J by 1 base, with 6 bases between. The CDR3 sequence is 14 residues long. Germline V gene lookup returns CDR1 SGHTA and CDR2 FQGNSA. This CDR3 reads CASSLVRGTDTQYF. CDR3 nucleotides: TGTGCCAGCAGCTTAGTGAGGGGCACAGATACGCAGTATTTT.

The rearrangement links TRBV27 to TRBJ2-3, with TRBD2 identical over 8 bases. With V trimmed by 2 bases and J by 8 bases, 6 bases remained unmatched. This CDR3 contains 14 residues. Germline-derived CDR1 and CDR2 are MNHEY and SMNVEV (reference sequence). This CDR3 reads CASSLSSGRGTQYF. For the CDR3, the DNA is TGTGCCAGCAGTTTAAGCAGCGGGAGAGGTACGCAGTATTTT.

V is TRBV18 and J is TRBJ2-3; 7 nucleotides align to TRBD1. V lost 1 base, J lost 5 bases, and 9 bases stayed unmatched. The CDR3 contains 16 residues. CDR1 is KGHSH, CDR2 LQKENI, per germline. CDR3 DNA sequence: TGTGCCAGCTCACCACGGGCGAGGGGGCGCGGAGATACGCAGTATTTT. Translating gives CASSPRARGRGDTQYF.

This rearrangement joins TRBV28 to TRBJ1-2; TRBD1 is a possible D gene (5 bases). Per the germline V gene, CDR1 is MDHEN and CDR2 is SYDVKM. This CDR3 has 14 amino acids. The germline V and J ends were trimmed by 4 bases and 6 bases, with 15 bases remaining between them. CDR3 sequence: CASSSPGLSDGYTF. In DNA form, the CDR3 reads TGTGCCAGCAGTTCCCCAGGGTTGTCGGATGGCTACACCTTC.

This clone has at least ten counts. The V gene is TRBV2, the J gene TRBJ1-6; 7 nucleotides agree with TRBD1. The CDR3 extends over 14 amino acids. The germline CDR1 and CDR2 sequences are SNHLY and FYNNEI. The ends lost 8 bases at V and 9 bases at J; junction bases unmatched: 10. The CDR3 coding sequence is TGTGCCAGCCTCAATACAGGGGCTGGTTCACCCCTCCACTTT. Protein sequence: CASLNTGAGSPLHF. Full variable domain (rest looked up from reference TRBV2 and TRBJ1-6): EPEVTQTPSHQVTQMGQEVILRCVPISNHLYFYWYRQILGQKVEFLVSFYNNEISEKSEIFDDQFSVERPDGSNFTLKIRSTKLEDSAMYFCASLNTGAGSPLHFGNGTRLTVT.

The rearrangement joins TRBV29-1 to TRBJ2-2, with 9 bases lining up with TRBD2. J was trimmed by 5 bases and V by 4 bases; bases with no gene match: 8. Germline CDR1 SQVTM, CDR2 ANQGSEA. The CDR3 totals 15 residues. CDR3 in DNA: TGCAGCGTTGCCCTGGCGGGAGGGAGGACCGGGGAGCTGTTTTTT. Translated: CSVALAGGRTGELFF.

About this clone itself: Other DNA sequences of this sample code for an identical CDR3. The chain recombines TRBV9 with TRBJ1-1; D remains unclear. The CDR3 runs 13 residues. The germline V gene has CDR1 SGDLS and CDR2 YYNGEE. Trimming took 0 bases from V and 1 from J, leaving 4 bases between them. Here the CDR3 reads CASSVEQNTEAFF. Written as DNA, the CDR3 is TGTGCCAGCAGCGTAGAACAGAACACTGAAGCTTTCTTT.

CDR3 in DNA: TGTGCCAGCAGTTTAGTCGGGACTAGCGTCCCCCGAGACAATGAGCAGTTCTTC. Its translation: CASSLVGTSVPRDNEQFF. The chain has TRBV27 and TRBJ2-1, with 10 bases identical to TRBD2. Unmatched junction bases numbered 12, after V lost 2 bases and J lost 5 bases. Per germline, CDR1 MNHEY and CDR2 SMNVEV (reference sequence). The CDR3 covers 18 residues.

This clone turned up a few times. This sequence joins TRBV30 and TRBJ1-5, with D possibly matching TRBD1 (5 bases). From germline, CDR1 is GTSNPN and CDR2 SVGIG (reference sequence). V shed 2 bases and J shed 10 bases, with 18 bases lying between them. The CDR3 sequence is 14 residues long. The CDR3 region has the DNA TGTGCCTGGAGTAAAGTTTCCCGGGGGGGACCCCAGCATTTT. As protein: CAWSKVSRGGPQHF.

This clone was seen just once. V usage is TRBV5-1 and J usage is TRBJ1-3; TRBD1 matches 7 bases. CDR3 length: 16 residues. V gave up 4 bases and J gave up 4 bases; unmatched junction bases: 11. Germline V CDR1 and CDR2: SGHRS, YFSETQ. The CDR3 is CASSQTGALRGNTIYF. CDR3 DNA sequence: TGCGCCAGCAGCCAAACAGGGGCGCTTCGAGGAAACACCATATATTTT.

This rearrangement joins TRBV24-1 to TRBJ2-2; TRBD1 might be the D (5 bases). The CDR3 length is 14 residues. In germline, CDR1 is KGHDR, CDR2 SFDVKD. V lost 8 bases and J 7 bases, leaving 16 bases between the germline ends. The DNA for the CDR3 is TGTGCCACCAATCCAGGGTCTGCTGGCGGGGAGCTGTTTTTT. It specifies CATNPGSAGGELFF.

This clone was recorded only once. The chain carries TRBV6-5 and TRBJ2-5, with D perhaps TRBD2 (7 bases). The CDR3 sequence is 14 residues long. Germline V gene lookup returns CDR1 MNHEY and CDR2 SVGAGI. V was shortened by 5 bases and J by 5 bases, with 15 bases between the two germline ends. DNA for the CDR3: TGTGCCAGCAGTAGCCGGGGGGCCCCTGAGACCCAGTACTTC. Its translation: CASSSRGAPETQYF.

This rearrangement joins TRBV5-8 to TRBJ2-3, with D possibly matching TRBD2 (6 bases). The V and J ends lost 3 bases and 1 base respectively, with 12 bases between them. The CDR3 sequence is 15 residues long. In germline, CDR1 is SGHTS, CDR2 YDEGEE. CDR3 nucleotide sequence: TGTGCCAGCAGCTGGGGAATAGCGGGCACAGATACGCAGTATTTT. Translated: CASSWGIAGTDTQYF.